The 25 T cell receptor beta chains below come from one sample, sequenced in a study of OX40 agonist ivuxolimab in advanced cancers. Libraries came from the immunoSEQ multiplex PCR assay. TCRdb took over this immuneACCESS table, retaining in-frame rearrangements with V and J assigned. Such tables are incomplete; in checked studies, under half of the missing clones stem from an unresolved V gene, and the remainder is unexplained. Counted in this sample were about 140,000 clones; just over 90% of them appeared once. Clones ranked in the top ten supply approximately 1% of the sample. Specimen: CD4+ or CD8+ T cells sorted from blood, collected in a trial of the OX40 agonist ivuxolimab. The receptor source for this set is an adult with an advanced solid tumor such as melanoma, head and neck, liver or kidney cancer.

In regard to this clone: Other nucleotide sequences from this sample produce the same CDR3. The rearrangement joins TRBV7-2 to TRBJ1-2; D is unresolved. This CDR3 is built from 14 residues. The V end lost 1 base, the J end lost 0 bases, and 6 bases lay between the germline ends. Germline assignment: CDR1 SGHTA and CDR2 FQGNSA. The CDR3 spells CASSLGGTNYGYTF. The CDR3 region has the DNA TGTGCCAGCAGCTTAGGTGGGACTAACTATGGCTACACCTTC.

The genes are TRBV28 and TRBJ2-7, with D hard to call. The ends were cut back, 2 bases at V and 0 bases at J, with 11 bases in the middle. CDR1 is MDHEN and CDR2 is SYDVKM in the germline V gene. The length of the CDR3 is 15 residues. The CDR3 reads CASSLTGGSSYEQYF. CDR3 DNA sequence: TGTGCCAGCAGTTTAACTGGCGGAAGCTCCTACGAGCAGTACTTC.

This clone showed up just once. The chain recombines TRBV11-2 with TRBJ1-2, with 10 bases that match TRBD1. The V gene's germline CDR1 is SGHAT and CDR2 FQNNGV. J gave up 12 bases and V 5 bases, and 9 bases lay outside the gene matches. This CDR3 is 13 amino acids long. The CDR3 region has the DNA TGTGCCAGCAGCCAGGACAGGGGGACATATAACACCTTC. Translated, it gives CASSQDRGTYNTF.

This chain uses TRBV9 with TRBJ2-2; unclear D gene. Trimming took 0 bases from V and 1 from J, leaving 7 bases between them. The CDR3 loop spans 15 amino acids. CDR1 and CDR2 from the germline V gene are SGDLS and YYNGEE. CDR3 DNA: TGTGCCAGCAGCGTAGTGGATAGGAACACCGGGGAGCTGTTTTTT. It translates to CASSVVDRNTGELFF.

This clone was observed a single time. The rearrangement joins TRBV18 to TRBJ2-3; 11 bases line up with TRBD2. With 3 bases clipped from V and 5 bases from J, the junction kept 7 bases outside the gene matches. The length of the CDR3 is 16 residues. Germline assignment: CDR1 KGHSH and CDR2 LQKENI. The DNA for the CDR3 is TGTGCCAGCTCACCTAGCGGGAGGGCCTGGGGAGATACGCAGTATTTT. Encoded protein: CASSPSGRAWGDTQYF.

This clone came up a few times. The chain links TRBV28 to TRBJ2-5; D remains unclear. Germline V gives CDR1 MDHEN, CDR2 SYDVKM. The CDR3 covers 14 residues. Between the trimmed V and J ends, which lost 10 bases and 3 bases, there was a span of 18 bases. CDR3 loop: CATAQTPREETQYF. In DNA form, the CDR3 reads TGTGCCACCGCACAAACGCCAAGGGAAGAGACCCAGTACTTC. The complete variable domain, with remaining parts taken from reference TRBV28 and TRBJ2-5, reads DVKVTQSSRYLVKRTGEKVFLECVQDMDHENMFWYRQDPGLGLRLIYFSYDVKMKEKGDIPEGYSVSREKKERFSLILESASTNQTSMYLCATAQTPREETQYFGPGTRLLVL.

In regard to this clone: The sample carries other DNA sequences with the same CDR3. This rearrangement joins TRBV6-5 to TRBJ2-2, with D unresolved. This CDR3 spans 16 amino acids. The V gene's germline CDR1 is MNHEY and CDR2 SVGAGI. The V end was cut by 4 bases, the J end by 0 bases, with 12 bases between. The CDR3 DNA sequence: TGTGCCAGCAGTTCTAATGATGCAGCGAACACCGGGGAGCTGTTTTTT. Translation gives CASSSNDAANTGELFF.

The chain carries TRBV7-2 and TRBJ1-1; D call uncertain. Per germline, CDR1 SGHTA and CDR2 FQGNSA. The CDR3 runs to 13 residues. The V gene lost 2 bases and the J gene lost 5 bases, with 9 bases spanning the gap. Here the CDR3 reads CASSLKGLTEAFF. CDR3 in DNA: TGTGCCAGCAGCTTAAAAGGGCTTACTGAAGCTTTCTTT.

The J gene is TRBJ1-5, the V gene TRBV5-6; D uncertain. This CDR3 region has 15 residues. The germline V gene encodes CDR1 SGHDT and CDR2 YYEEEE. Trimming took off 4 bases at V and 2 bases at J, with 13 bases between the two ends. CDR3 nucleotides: TGTGCCAGCAGCCCCCGAATCGGAGGCAATCAGCCCCAGCATTTT. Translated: CASSPRIGGNQPQHF.

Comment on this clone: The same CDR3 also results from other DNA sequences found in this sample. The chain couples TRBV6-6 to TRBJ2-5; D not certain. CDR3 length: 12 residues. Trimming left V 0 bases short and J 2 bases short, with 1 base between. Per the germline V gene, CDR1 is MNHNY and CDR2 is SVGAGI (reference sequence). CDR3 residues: CASSYSQETQYF. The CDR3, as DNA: TGTGCCAGCAGTTACTCGCAAGAGACCCAGTACTTC.

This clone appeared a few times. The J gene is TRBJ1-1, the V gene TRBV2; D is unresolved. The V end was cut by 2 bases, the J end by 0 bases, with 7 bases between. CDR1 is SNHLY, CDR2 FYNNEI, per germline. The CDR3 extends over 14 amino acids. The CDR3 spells CASSEPKMNTEAFF. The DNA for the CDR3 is TGTGCCAGCAGTGAACCAAAAATGAACACTGAAGCTTTCTTT.

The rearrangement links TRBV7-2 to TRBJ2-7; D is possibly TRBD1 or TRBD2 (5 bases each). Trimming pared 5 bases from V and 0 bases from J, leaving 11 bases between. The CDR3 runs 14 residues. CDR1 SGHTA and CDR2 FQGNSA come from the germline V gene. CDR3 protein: CASSTQGTSYEQYF. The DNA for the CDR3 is TGTGCCAGCAGCACACAAGGGACCTCCTACGAGCAGTACTTC.

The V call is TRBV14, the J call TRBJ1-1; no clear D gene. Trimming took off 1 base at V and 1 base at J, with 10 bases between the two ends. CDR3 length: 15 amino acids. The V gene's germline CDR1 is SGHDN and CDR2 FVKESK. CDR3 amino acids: CASSQGAGGNTEAFF. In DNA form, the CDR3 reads TGTGCCAGCAGCCAAGGAGCAGGAGGGAACACTGAAGCTTTCTTT.

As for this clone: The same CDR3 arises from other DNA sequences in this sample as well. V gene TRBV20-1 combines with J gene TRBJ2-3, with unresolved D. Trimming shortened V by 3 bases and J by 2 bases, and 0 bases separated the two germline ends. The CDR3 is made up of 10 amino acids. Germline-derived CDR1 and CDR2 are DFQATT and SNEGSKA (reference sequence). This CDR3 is CSASTDTQYF. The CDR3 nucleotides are TGCAGTGCTAGCACAGATACGCAGTATTTT.

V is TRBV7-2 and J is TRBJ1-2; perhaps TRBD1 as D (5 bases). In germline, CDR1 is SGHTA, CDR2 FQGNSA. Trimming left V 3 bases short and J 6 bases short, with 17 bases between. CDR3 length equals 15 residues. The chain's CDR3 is CASSFFRQGGNGYTF. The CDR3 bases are TGTGCCAGCAGCTTCTTTAGGCAGGGAGGTAATGGCTACACCTTC.

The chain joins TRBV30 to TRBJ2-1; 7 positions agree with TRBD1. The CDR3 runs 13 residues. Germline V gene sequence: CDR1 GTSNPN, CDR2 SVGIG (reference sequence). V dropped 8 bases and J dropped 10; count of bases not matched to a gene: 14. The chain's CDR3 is CAGTGASQTEQFF. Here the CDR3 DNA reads TGTGCCGGTACAGGGGCCAGCCAAACGGAGCAGTTCTTC. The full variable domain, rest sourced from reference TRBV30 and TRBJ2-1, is SQTIHQWPATLVQPVGSPLSLECTVEGTSNPNLYWYRQAAGRGLQLLFYSVGIGQISSEVPQNLSASRPQDRQFILSSKKLLLSDSGFYLCAGTGASQTEQFFGPGTRLTVL.

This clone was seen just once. CDR3 residues: CASSPGTSGGLGELFF. The CDR3 bases are TGTGCCAGCAGCCCGGGGACTAGCGGGGGACTCGGGGAGCTGTTTTTT. The J gene is TRBJ2-2, the V gene TRBV7-3; 14 nucleotides agree with TRBD2. The length of the CDR3 is 16 residues. Per germline, CDR1 SGHTA and CDR2 FQGTGA. J was trimmed by 7 bases and V by 5 bases; bases with no gene match: 6.

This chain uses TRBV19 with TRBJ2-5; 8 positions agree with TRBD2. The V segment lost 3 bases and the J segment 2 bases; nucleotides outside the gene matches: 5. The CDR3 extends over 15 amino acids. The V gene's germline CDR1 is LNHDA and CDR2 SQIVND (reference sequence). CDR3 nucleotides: TGTGCCAGTAGTATGGGACTAGTGGGGCAAGAGACCCAGTACTTC. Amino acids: CASSMGLVGQETQYF.

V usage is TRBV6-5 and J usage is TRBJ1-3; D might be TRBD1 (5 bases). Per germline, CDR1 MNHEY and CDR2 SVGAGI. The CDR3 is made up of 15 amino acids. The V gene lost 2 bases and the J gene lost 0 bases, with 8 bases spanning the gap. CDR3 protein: CASSYNRHSGNTIYF. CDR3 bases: TGTGCCAGCAGTTACAACAGGCACTCTGGAAACACCATATATTTT.

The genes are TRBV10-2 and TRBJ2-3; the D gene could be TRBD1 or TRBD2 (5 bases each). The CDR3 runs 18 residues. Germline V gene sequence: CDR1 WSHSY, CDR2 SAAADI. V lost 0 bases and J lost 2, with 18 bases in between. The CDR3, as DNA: TGCGCCAGCAGTGAGTCGACAAGTGAGGGGCGATACACAGATACGCAGTATTTT. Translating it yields CASSESTSEGRYTDTQYF.

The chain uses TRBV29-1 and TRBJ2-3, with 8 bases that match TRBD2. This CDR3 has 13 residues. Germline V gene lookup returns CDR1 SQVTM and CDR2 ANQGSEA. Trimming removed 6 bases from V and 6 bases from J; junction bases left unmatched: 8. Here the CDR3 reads CSVGAGARDTQYF. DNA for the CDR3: TGCAGCGTCGGAGCGGGGGCCAGGGATACGCAGTATTTT.

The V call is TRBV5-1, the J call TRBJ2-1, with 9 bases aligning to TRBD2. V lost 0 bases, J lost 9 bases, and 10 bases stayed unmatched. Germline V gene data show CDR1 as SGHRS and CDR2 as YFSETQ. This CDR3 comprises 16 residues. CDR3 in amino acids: CASSLARLAGQTEQFF. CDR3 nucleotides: TGCGCCAGCAGCTTGGCCCGTCTAGCGGGACAAACTGAGCAGTTCTTC.

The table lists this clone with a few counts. The chain's CDR3 is CASSPRPGPQHF. CDR3 in DNA: TGTGCCAGCAGCCCAAGGCCGGGGCCCCAGCATTTT. This chain connects TRBV6-5 to TRBJ1-5; D not certain. V lost 6 bases and J lost 9, with 12 bases in between. Per germline, CDR1 MNHEY and CDR2 SVGAGI. The CDR3 runs to 12 residues.

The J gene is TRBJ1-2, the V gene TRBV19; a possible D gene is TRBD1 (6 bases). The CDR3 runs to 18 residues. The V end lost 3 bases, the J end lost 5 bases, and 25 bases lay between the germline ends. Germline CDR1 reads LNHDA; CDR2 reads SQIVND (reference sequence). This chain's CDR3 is CASSIMLGQPSSRYGYTF. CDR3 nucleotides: TGTGCCAGTAGTATTATGTTGGGACAACCTTCCTCGAGATATGGCTACACCTTC.

The CDR3: CASSPSGRSLYEQYF. Written as DNA, the CDR3 is TGTGCCAGCAGCCCTAGCGGGAGATCCCTCTACGAGCAGTACTTC. V usage is TRBV4-2 and J usage is TRBJ2-7; 10 nucleotides align to TRBD2. The CDR3 is 15 amino acids. After removal of 4 bases from V and 3 bases from J, the junction contained 6 bases not matched to a gene. Germline CDR1 LGHNA, CDR2 YNFKEQ.